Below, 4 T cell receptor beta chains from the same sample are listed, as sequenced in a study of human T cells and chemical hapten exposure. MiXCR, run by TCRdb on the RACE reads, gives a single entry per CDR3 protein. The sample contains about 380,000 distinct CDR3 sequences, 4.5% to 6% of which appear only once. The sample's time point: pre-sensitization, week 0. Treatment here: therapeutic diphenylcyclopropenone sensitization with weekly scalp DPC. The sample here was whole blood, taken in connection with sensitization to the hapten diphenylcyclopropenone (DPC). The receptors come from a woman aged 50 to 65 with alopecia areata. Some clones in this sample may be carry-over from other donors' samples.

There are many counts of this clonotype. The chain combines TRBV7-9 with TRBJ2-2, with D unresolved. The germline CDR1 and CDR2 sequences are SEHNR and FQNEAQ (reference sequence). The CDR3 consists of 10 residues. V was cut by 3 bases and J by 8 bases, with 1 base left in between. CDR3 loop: CASSLGELFF. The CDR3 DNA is TGTGCCAGCAGCTTGGGGGAGCTGTTTTTT.

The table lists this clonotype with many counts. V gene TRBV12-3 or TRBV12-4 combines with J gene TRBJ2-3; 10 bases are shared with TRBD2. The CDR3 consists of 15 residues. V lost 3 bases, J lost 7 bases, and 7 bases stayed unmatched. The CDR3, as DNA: TGTGCCAGCAGTTTGAAGCGGGAGGGCCCTAATACGCAGTATTTT. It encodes CASSLKREGPNTQYF.

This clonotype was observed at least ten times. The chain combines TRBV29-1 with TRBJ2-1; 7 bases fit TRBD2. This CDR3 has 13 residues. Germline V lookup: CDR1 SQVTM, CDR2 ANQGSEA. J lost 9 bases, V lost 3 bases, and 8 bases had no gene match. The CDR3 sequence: CSVERGLPPEQFF. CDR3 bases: TGCAGCGTTGAGAGGGGACTACCGCCTGAGCAGTTCTTC.

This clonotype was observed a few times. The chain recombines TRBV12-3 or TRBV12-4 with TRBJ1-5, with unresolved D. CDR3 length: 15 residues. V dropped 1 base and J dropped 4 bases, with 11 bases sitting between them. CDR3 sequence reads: CASSLGGVRNQPQHF. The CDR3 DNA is TGTGCCAGCAGTTTAGGGGGAGTTCGGAATCAGCCCCAGCATTTT.